The T cell receptor (beta chain) described here comes from a study of T cell repertoires in cytomegalovirus infection. This clonotype was recorded at least ten times. TCRdb fed the reads into MiXCR, producing one record per CDR3 protein. This sample has some 320,000 distinct CDR3 sequences, with approximately 9.5% found just once. Sequencing used PBMCs. This TCR was recovered from a human donor in good health (CMV status not recorded). Some clones in this sample may be carry-over from other donors' samples.

The CDR3 loop reads CASSRGAGTDTYEQYF. The CDR3 nucleotides are TGTGCCAGCAGCCGAGGGGCCGGGACAGACACCTACGAGCAGTACTTC. The chain uses TRBV11-2 and TRBJ2-7, with 7 nucleotides matching TRBD1. The CDR3 has 16 residues. The ends lost 5 bases at V and 2 bases at J; junction bases unmatched: 12. Germline V gene sequence: CDR1 SGHAT, CDR2 FQNNGV.